This TCR beta chain is drawn from a study of blood T cell repertoires in COVID-19. Whole-study context: Both acute and convalescent COVID-19 samples were obtained from the United States, Italy and Spain.

This CDR3 is 13 amino acids long. Germline assignment: CDR1 KGHSH and CDR2 LQKENI. With 5 bases removed from V and 4 bases from J, the gap between germline ends came to 11 bases. As processed by the authors: Estimation of nucleated cell counts relied on the amplification of reference gene primers. Data came from immunoSEQ multiplex PCR; TCRdb stores just in-frame clones and leaves some out. V and J calls and clone size follow that table, whereas D and trimming were derived from the DNA. The data show 250,000 to 350,000 clones, around 88% seen once. Specimen: PBMCs or T cells enriched from blood (not recorded which). The V gene is TRBV18, the J gene TRBJ2-5, with D possibly TRBD1 on 5 matching bases. This receptor was identified in a woman in her 40s who had recovered from COVID-19. The CDR3 is CASSMDTPETQYF. CDR3 nucleotide sequence: TGTGCCAGCTCAATGGACACCCCAGAGACCCAGTACTTC.